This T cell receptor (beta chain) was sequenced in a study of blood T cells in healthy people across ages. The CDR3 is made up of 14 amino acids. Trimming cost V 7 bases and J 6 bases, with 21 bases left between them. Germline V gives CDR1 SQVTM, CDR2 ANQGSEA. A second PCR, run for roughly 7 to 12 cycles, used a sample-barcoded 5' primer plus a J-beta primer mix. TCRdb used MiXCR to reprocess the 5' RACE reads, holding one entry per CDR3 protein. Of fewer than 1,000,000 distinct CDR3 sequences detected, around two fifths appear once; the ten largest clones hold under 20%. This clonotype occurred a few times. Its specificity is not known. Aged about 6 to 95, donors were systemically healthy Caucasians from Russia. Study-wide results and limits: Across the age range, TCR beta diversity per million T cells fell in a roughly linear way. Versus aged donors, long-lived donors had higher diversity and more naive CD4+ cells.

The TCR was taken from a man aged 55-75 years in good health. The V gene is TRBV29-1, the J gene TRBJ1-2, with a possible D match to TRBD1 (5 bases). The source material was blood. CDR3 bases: TGCAGCGCCGGGGGGGAACCCGACATGGATGGCTACACCTTC. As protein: CSAGGEPDMDGYTF.